These 8 T cell receptor beta chains were sequenced from one sample in a study of blood T cells in healthy people across ages. Combining a sample-barcoded 5' primer with a J-beta primer mix, a second PCR ran for roughly 7 to 11 cycles. Each CDR3 protein gets one entry after TCRdb re-called the 5' RACE reads with MiXCR. The sample consists of more than 900,000 distinct CDR3 sequences, 25% of them appearing once. The sample also formed part of further work on T cells of mothers and their children.

The sample taken for sequencing was blood. These receptors originate from a girl aged 2 to 9 in good health.

This clonotype was counted a few times. The chain has TRBV7-6 and TRBJ2-5, with D maybe TRBD1 (7 bases). Near its end, the DNA agrees better with TRBJ2-1, so the J call may be wrong. Per the germline V gene, CDR1 is SGHVS and CDR2 is FNYEAQ. This CDR3 comprises 20 residues. Here the CDR3 reads CASTPQGGGPIYGGNDEQFF. DNA for the CDR3: TGTGCCAGCACACCGCAGGGGGGAGGCCCGATTTATGGGGGGAACGATGAGCAGTTCTTC.

This clonotype was seen a handful of times. The chain recombines TRBV28 with TRBJ2-4; D remains ambiguous. CDR1 MDHEN and CDR2 SYDVKM come from the germline V gene. This CDR3 has 13 amino acids. V lost 3 bases to trimming and J lost 3 bases, with 6 bases between them. The DNA for the CDR3 is TGTGCCAGCAGTTTCACACTCAAAAACATTCAGTACTTC. Translated: CASSFTLKNIQYF.

This clonotype was seen only a few times. J is TRBJ2-1 and V is TRBV10-3; 8 positions agree with TRBD2. The J call may be mistaken, given a closer DNA end match to TRBJ2-5. Germline V gene data show CDR1 as ENHRY and CDR2 as SYGVKD. The CDR3 runs 13 residues. The CDR3 DNA follows: TGTGCCATCTCCAGCGGGGGCCAAGAGACCCAGTACTTC. This codes for CAISSGGQETQYF.

The rearrangement joins TRBV29-1 to TRBJ2-5, with D possibly TRBD2 on 5 matching bases. Germline V gene data show CDR1 as SQVTM and CDR2 as ANQGSEA. The CDR3 spans 12 residues. V lost 6 bases, J lost 11 bases, and 19 bases lay in between. The CDR3 protein is CSVEGLEMGQYF. In nucleotides, the CDR3 is TGCAGCGTAGAGGGCCTGGAAATGGGGCAGTACTTC. The whole variable domain, remainder taken from reference TRBV29-1 and TRBJ2-5, is SAVISQKPSRDICQRGTSLTIQCQVDSQVTMMFWYRQQPGQSLTLIATANQGSEATYESGFVIDKFPISRPNLTFSTLTVSNMSPEDSSIYLCSVEGLEMGQYFGPGTRLLVL.

The V gene is TRBV7-3, the J gene TRBJ1-1, with D hard to call. This CDR3 comprises 13 residues. Trimming shortened V by 0 bases and J by 3 bases, and 5 bases separated the two germline ends. Germline CDR1 is SGHTA and CDR2 is FQGTGA. In DNA form, the CDR3 reads TGTGCCAGCAGCTTAACGACATACACTGAAGCTTTCTTT. Protein: CASSLTTYTEAFF.

This clonotype appeared a few times. The rearrangement links TRBV5-1 to TRBJ2-3, with D maybe TRBD2 (6 bases). The ends were cut back, 4 bases at V and 2 bases at J, with 17 bases in the middle. This CDR3 is built from 16 residues. CDR1 is SGHRS and CDR2 is YFSETQ in the germline V gene. The CDR3 spells CASSPRGLPLTDTQYF. CDR3 nucleotide sequence: TGCGCCAGCAGCCCGCGGGGACTCCCCCTCACAGATACGCAGTATTTT.

V gene TRBV7-2 combines with J gene TRBJ2-1; D is possibly TRBD2 (5 bases). The length of the CDR3 is 16 residues. Germline V lookup: CDR1 SGHTA, CDR2 FQGNSA. Trimming left V 2 bases short and J 1 base short, with 12 bases between. The CDR3 protein is CASSLSLAQSYNEQFF. The CDR3 nucleotides are TGTGCCAGCAGCTTAAGCCTAGCCCAATCCTACAATGAGCAGTTCTTC.

The genes are TRBV2 and TRBJ1-1; D might be TRBD1 (6 bases). This CDR3 comprises 16 residues. CDR1 SNHLY and CDR2 FYNNEI come from the germline V gene. Trimming took 6 bases from V and 1 from J, leaving 18 bases between them. For the CDR3, the DNA is TGTGCCAGCAGGCGAGCGGGGGGCGGGAAGAACACTGAAGCTTTCTTT. Its protein is CASRRAGGGKNTEAFF.